The rows below give T cell receptor beta chains drawn from one sample of a study of blood T cell repertoires in COVID-19. The table came from immunoSEQ multiplex PCR; TCRdb's copy has only in-frame clones and leaves some out. The sample yields roughly 130,000 clones, 88% seen once. The specimen was peripheral blood. These receptors were collected from a human donor with COVID-19, enrolled during active disease. The donor label of this sample is uncertain. CDR3s include the opening cysteine and the closing phenylalanine or tryptophan. D genes are given only for firm matches. A row's size may be missing; if present it is once, few, many or a size class.

TRBJ1-2,TRBV7-3,once,TRBD1,CASSLTGTGLEGYTF,TGTGCCAGCAGCTTAACGGGGACAGGGTTGGAAGGCTACACCTTC
TRBJ1-2,TRBV6-4,once,-,CASSDLQGRGYTF,TGTGCCAGCAGTGATTTACAGGGTAGAGGCTACACCTTC
TRBJ2-5,TRBV5-1,-,-,CASSLARQKQETQYF,TGCGCCAGCAGCTTGGCCAGACAGAAACAAGAGACCCAGTACTTC
TRBJ1-2,TRBV5-1,-,-,CASSLNRFYGYTF,TGCGCCAGCAGCTTAAACAGGTTCTATGGCTACACCTTC
TRBJ1-2,TRBV29-1,once,-,CSVPTGSYGYTF,TGCAGCGTTCCCACGGGAAGCTATGGCTACACCTTC
TRBJ1-2,TRBV6-5,-,-,CASGNPEGEGYGYTF,TGTGCCAGCGGAAACCCCGAAGGGGAAGGCTATGGCTACACCTTC
TRBJ2-1,TRBV2,-,TRBD1,CASSETGEPFF,TGTGCCAGCAGCGAAACAGGGGAACCGTTCTTC
TRBJ2-2,TRBV5-1,-,-,CASSLEYAFTNTGELFF,TGCGCCAGCAGCTTGGAATATGCGTTCACCAACACCGGGGAGCTGTTTTTT
TRBJ1-1,TRBV5-1,-,TRBD1,CASSQHRGRTEAFF,TGCGCCAGCAGCCAACACAGGGGAAGGACTGAAGCTTTCTTT
TRBJ2-1,TRBV12-5,-,TRBD2,CASGLDSGSSDEQFF,TGTGCTAGTGGTTTAGATAGCGGGAGTTCCGATGAGCAGTTCTTC
TRBJ1-6,TRBV2,-,-,CASTGQIPSPLHF,TGTGCCAGCACCGGACAGATTCCCTCACCCCTCCACTTT
TRBJ2-5,TRBV5-1,-,TRBD2,CASSGGGGQETQYF,TGCGCCAGCAGTGGAGGCGGGGGACAAGAGACCCAGTACTTC
TRBJ1-1,TRBV9,-,TRBD1,CASSQGANTEAFF,TGTGCCAGCAGTCAGGGGGCGAACACTGAAGCTTTCTTT
TRBJ2-7,TRBV20-1,-,TRBD2,CSASPSGDYEQYF,TGCAGTGCTAGTCCTAGCGGGGATTACGAGCAGTACTTC
TRBJ2-1,TRBV7-3,-,TRBD2,CASSPSGRDYNEQFF,TGTGCCAGCAGCCCTAGCGGGAGGGACTACAATGAGCAGTTCTTC
TRBJ1-5,TRBV18,-,-,CASSPATGSGDNQPQHF,TGTGCCAGCTCACCCGCGACAGGCTCTGGGGATAATCAGCCCCAGCATTTT
TRBJ2-7,TRBV5-1,-,-,CASSLGPREEQYF,TGCGCCAGCAGCTTGGGACCTAGGGAGGAGCAGTACTTC
TRBJ1-5,TRBV27,-,-,CASSLYPPGQGEGNQPQHF,TGTGCCAGCAGTTTATACCCCCCCGGACAAGGGGAAGGCAATCAGCCCCAGCATTTT
TRBJ2-7,TRBV4-1,-,TRBD1,CASSQLGGQGAYEQYF,TGCGCCAGCAGCCAATTGGGGGGCCAGGGGGCTTACGAGCAGTACTTC
TRBJ2-5,TRBV5-1,-,TRBD1,CASSRVGQGVGETQYF,TGCGCCAGCAGCCGAGTCGGACAGGGGGTCGGAGAGACCCAGTACTTC
TRBJ2-7,TRBV6-1,few,-,CASSDRGGFNSYEQYF,TGTGCCAGCAGTGACCGTGGCGGGTTCAACTCCTACGAGCAGTACTTC
TRBJ2-1,TRBV28,-,TRBD1,CASSSIRGSYNEQFF,TGTGCCAGCAGTTCCATCAGGGGGTCCTACAATGAGCAGTTCTTC
TRBJ1-2,TRBV11-1,-,-,CASSSFTGSNYGYTF,TGTGCCAGCAGCTCCTTTACAGGGAGTAACTATGGCTACACCTTC
TRBJ2-7,TRBV7-9,-,-,CASSLGAGETYEQYF,TGTGCCAGCAGCTTAGGGGCAGGGGAAACCTACGAGCAGTACTTC
TRBJ2-7,TRBV27,few,TRBD2,CASSLRTSGVSLREQYF,TGTGCCAGCAGTTTAAGGACTAGCGGGGTATCGCTTCGAGAGCAGTACTTC
TRBJ1-1,TRBV4-1,few,-,CASNGLTGNTEAFF,TGCGCCAGCAACGGGTTGACGGGGAACACTGAAGCTTTCTTT
TRBJ1-1,TRBV2,-,TRBD1,CASKDEKWDSTSTEAFF,TGTGCCAGCAAGGATGAGAAATGGGACAGTACTAGCACTGAAGCTTTCTTT
TRBJ2-1,TRBV10-3,-,-,CAISESGHSNEQFF,TGTGCCATCAGTGAGTCGGGCCATTCCAATGAGCAGTTCTTC
TRBJ2-6,TRBV6-5,once,-,CASSYTVRSGANVLTF,TGTGCCAGCAGTTACACGGTCCGGTCTGGGGCCAACGTCCTGACTTTC
TRBJ1-3,TRBV7-7,-,-,CASSPGRGGNTIYF,TGTGCTAGCAGCCCCGGCAGAGGTGGAAACACCATATATTTT
TRBJ2-5,TRBV7-2,-,-,CASSSLAPRGRGQYF,TGTGCCAGCAGCTCCCTGGCGCCGCGGGGGCGGGGCCAGTACTTC
TRBJ1-1,TRBV7-9,-,-,CASSWQGFVNTEAFF,TGTGCCAGCAGCTGGCAGGGTTTCGTGAACACTGAAGCTTTCTTT
TRBJ1-2,TRBV18,few,TRBD1,CASSYTPDREAEGYTF,TGTGCCAGCTCATATACCCCGGACAGGGAGGCAGAAGGCTACACCTTC
TRBJ1-4,TRBV7-6,-,-,CASSLGAARGSGANEKLFF,TGTGCCAGCAGCTTAGGGGCAGCCAGGGGATCGGGTGCTAATGAAAAACTGTTTTTT
TRBJ1-2,TRBV10-1,-,TRBD1,CASSMGQGYGYTF,TGCGCCAGCAGCATGGGACAGGGATATGGCTACACCTTC
TRBJ1-1,TRBV23-1,once,TRBD1,CASSLPGGRHTEAFF,TGCGCCAGCAGTCTCCCAGGGGGCCGCCACACTGAAGCTTTCTTT
TRBJ2-7,TRBV5-1,-,TRBD2,CASSLAAGLAREYSYEQYF,TGCGCCAGCAGCTTGGCCGCAGGACTAGCTCGGGAGTACTCCTACGAGCAGTACTTC
TRBJ1-1,TRBV9,-,-,CASSVLPVNTEAFF,TGTGCCAGCAGCGTATTGCCAGTGAACACTGAAGCTTTCTTT